The present TCR beta chain was sequenced within a study of patients and donors after allogeneic stem cell transplantation. The count of this clonotype is one. Germline V gene sequence: CDR1 SQVTM, CDR2 ANQGSEA. The CDR3 has 14 residues. The V end lost 5 bases, the J end lost 8 bases, and 18 bases lay between the germline ends. TCRdb reprocessed the RT-PCR reads with MiXCR, giving one entry per CDR3 protein. The sample includes 20,000 or so distinct CDR3 sequences, roughly 43% seen only once; the top ten take 78%. V usage is TRBV29-1 and J usage is TRBJ1-4; the D gene is possibly TRBD1 (5 bases). The specimen sequenced was blood, either unsorted or a sorted T cell fraction (not recorded which). This TCR was recovered from a human donor who was either an allogeneic HSCT recipient or a stem cell or donor lymphocyte infusion donor (not recorded which). It is not recorded whose cells these are; they may come from a transplant donor. CDR3 region: CSVIPPGVGEKLFF. The CDR3 coding sequence is TGCAGCGTTATTCCACCGGGGGTAGGGGAAAAACTGTTTTTT.